This T cell receptor (beta chain) derives from a study of CD8 T cells in ankylosing spondylitis. CDR1 and CDR2 from the germline V gene are MDHEN and SYDVKM. V lost 3 bases to trimming and J lost 5 bases, with 17 bases between them. The CDR3 has 16 residues. TCRdb reprocessed the 5' RACE reads with MiXCR, giving one entry per CDR3 protein. Here the sample spans about 150,000 distinct CDR3 sequences, under 35% being singletons. Sequences were obtained from synovial fluid, either unsorted or a sorted T cell fraction (not recorded which). This TCR came from a male donor with ankylosing spondylitis. This sequence joins TRBV28 and TRBJ2-1; the D is unclear. In DNA, the CDR3 is TGTGCCAGCAGTTTCCTACCGGATTTGCCCAACAATGAGCAGTTCTTC. It yields the protein CASSFLPDLPNNEQFF.